One and the same sample provided the 20 T cell receptor beta chains below, sequenced in a study of T cells in Graves' hyperthyroidism and ophthalmopathy. Amplified regions were TCR beta CDR3 sequences from RNA transcripts. First-round RT-PCR of the TCR CDR3 relied on the HTBI primer set. TCRdb processed the multiplex PCR reads anew with MiXCR; each CDR3 protein has one entry. The sample lists approximately 530,000 distinct CDR3 sequences, 16% seen once, with roughly 18% in the top ten. Input material: blood. These receptors came from a woman aged 18 to 35 with Graves' hyperthyroidism.

The J gene is TRBJ2-1, the V gene TRBV7-9; TRBD2 agrees at 7 bases. Germline CDR1 reads SEHNR; CDR2 reads FQNEAQ (reference sequence). This CDR3 comprises 16 residues. V shed 5 bases, J shed 8 bases, and the junction held 15 bases outside the gene matches. The CDR3 DNA reads TGTGCCAGCAGCCTACTAGCGATGGCCGAGGGCGATGAGCAGTTCTTC. This sequence encodes CASSLLAMAEGDEQFF.

The sample holds a few counts of this clonotype. The chain has TRBV10-2 and TRBJ1-3; 7 positions agree with TRBD1. The CDR3 is made up of 14 amino acids. Germline assignment: CDR1 WSHSY and CDR2 SAAADI. V lost 0 bases, J lost 9 bases, and 5 bases stayed unmatched. This CDR3 is CASSESQGGGTIYF. The CDR3 region has the DNA TGCGCCAGCAGTGAGTCGCAGGGGGGAGGCACCATATATTTT.

There are many counts of this clonotype. The V and J genes are TRBV18 and TRBJ2-5; no firm D call. The CDR3 runs to 12 residues. Trimming took 1 base from V and 3 from J, leaving 3 bases between them. CDR1 is KGHSH, CDR2 LQKENI, per germline. The DNA of the CDR3 is TGTGCCAGCTCACCACGAGAAGAGACCCAGTACTTC. It yields the protein CASSPREETQYF. The entire variable domain, with the rest obtained from reference TRBV18 and TRBJ2-5, is as follows: NAGVMQNPRHLVRRRGQEARLRCSPMKGHSHVYWYRQLPEEGLKFMVYLQKENIIDESGMPKERFSAEFPKEGPSILRIQQVVRGDSAAYFCASSPREETQYFGPGTRLLVL.

This clonotype was recorded many times. The J gene is TRBJ2-3, the V gene TRBV29-1; 8 bases agree with TRBD1. V lost 4 bases to trimming and J lost 3 bases; unmatched junction nucleotides: 3. In germline, CDR1 is SQVTM, CDR2 ANQGSEA. The length of the CDR3 is 13 residues. The CDR3 region has the DNA TGCAGCGTTGGACAGGGGTCGACAGATACGCAGTATTTT. Protein product: CSVGQGSTDTQYF.

V is TRBV12-3 or TRBV12-4 and J is TRBJ1-3; D gene unclear. The ends were cut back, 1 base at V and 4 bases at J, with 17 bases in the middle. The CDR3 length is 17 residues. In DNA, the CDR3 is TGTGCCAGCAGTTTAGTCCTTACCCCCGGACGAGGAAACACCATATATTTT. This codes for CASSLVLTPGRGNTIYF.

The rearrangement uses TRBV19 and TRBJ2-1; 9 bases match TRBD2. Germline CDR1 is LNHDA and CDR2 is SQIVND (reference sequence). The CDR3 is 17 residues long. The ends lost 8 bases at V and 5 bases at J; junction bases unmatched: 16. DNA of the CDR3: TGTGCCAGTGGAAGAAAGGGCGGGAGGGCCAGCCACAATGAGCAGTTCTTC. This translates into CASGRKGGRASHNEQFF.

This clonotype turned up a few times. The rearrangement joins TRBV6-1 to TRBJ2-7; possibly TRBD1 for D (6 bases). Trimming left V 6 bases short and J 1 base short, with 13 bases between. Per the germline V gene, CDR1 is MNHNS and CDR2 is SASEGT. The CDR3 extends over 14 amino acids. CDR3 sequence: CASSPTGLSYEQYF. CDR3 nucleotide sequence: TGTGCCAGCAGCCCGACAGGCTTATCCTACGAGCAGTACTTC.

This clonotype appeared many times. The rearrangement joins TRBV20-1 to TRBJ2-1; D is perhaps TRBD2 (7 bases). Trimming stripped 6 bases from V and 0 bases from J, with 15 bases between. Germline V gives CDR1 DFQATT, CDR2 SNEGSKA (reference sequence). The CDR3 covers 15 residues. The CDR3 here is CSAKGGGSSYNEQFF. DNA of the CDR3: TGCAGTGCCAAGGGGGGGGGAAGCTCCTACAATGAGCAGTTCTTC.

Only a few counts were recorded for this clonotype. The gene calls are TRBV20-1 and TRBJ2-5; 7 bases map to TRBD2. Trimming took 7 bases from V and 5 from J; bases not matched to a gene: 16. CDR3 length equals 15 residues. Per germline, CDR1 DFQATT and CDR2 SNEGSKA (reference sequence). The CDR3, as DNA: TGCAGTGAGATACCCCTGTCGGGAGGAGACGAGACCCAGTACTTC. Translating it yields CSEIPLSGGDETQYF.

This clonotype was seen a handful of times. The chain combines TRBV5-1 with TRBJ2-1; TRBD2 matches 12 bases. In germline, CDR1 is SGHRS, CDR2 YFSETQ. The CDR3 contains 16 residues. Trimming cost V 3 bases and J 9 bases; bases outside gene matches: 10. DNA for the CDR3: TGCGCCAGCAGCTCTTCTAGCGGGGGGGCCCGAGTTGAGCAGTTCTTC. Translated, it gives CASSSSSGGARVEQFF.

This clonotype has a handful of counts. This sequence joins TRBV20-1 and TRBJ2-1; TRBD2 aligns across 8 bases. The germline CDR1 and CDR2 sequences are DFQATT and SNEGSKA (reference sequence). CDR3 size: 16 residues. The V and J ends lost 0 bases and 4 bases, in that order; junction bases with no gene match: 8. The CDR3: CSARDPLGRDYNEQFF. The CDR3 nucleotides are TGCAGTGCTAGAGATCCCCTCGGGAGGGATTACAATGAGCAGTTCTTC.

This chain uses TRBV6-2 or TRBV6-3 with TRBJ1-5; 9 positions agree with TRBD1. V lost 6 bases, J lost 7 bases, and 7 bases stayed unmatched. Germline V gives CDR1 MNHEY, CDR2 SVGEGT. This CDR3 is built from 14 residues. CDR3 sequence reads: CASSLQGARQPQHF. The CDR3, as DNA: TGTGCCAGCAGCCTACAGGGGGCGCGACAGCCCCAGCATTTT.

This chain connects TRBV5-6 to TRBJ1-6, with 8 bases that match TRBD1. The CDR3 runs to 16 residues. J gave up 9 bases and V 1 base, and 9 bases lay outside the gene matches. The germline V gene has CDR1 SGHDT and CDR2 YYEEEE. The chain's CDR3 is CASSLRAGGFGSPLHF. The CDR3 coding sequence is TGTGCCAGCAGCTTGCGGGCAGGGGGCTTTGGTTCACCCCTCCACTTT. The variable domain in full, with the rest retrieved from reference TRBV5-6 and TRBJ1-6, is DAGVTQSPTHLIKTRGQQVTLRCSPKSGHDTVSWYQQALGQGPQFIFQYYEEEERQRGNFPDRFSGHQFPNYSSELNVNALLLGDSALYLCASSLRAGGFGSPLHFGNGTRLTVT.

This clonotype was counted at least ten times. V usage is TRBV14 and J usage is TRBJ1-1; the D gene is possibly TRBD1 (5 bases). The CDR3 is 16 amino acids. CDR1 is SGHDN and CDR2 is FVKESK in the germline V gene. V lost 1 base and J 6 bases, leaving 18 bases between the germline ends. CDR3 DNA sequence: TGTGCCAGCAGCCAAGGGCTATCAGGGTGGGGAGCTGAAGCTTTCTTT. This sequence encodes CASSQGLSGWGAEAFF.

This clonotype was seen ten or more times. This chain connects TRBV20-1 to TRBJ1-5; no clear D. The germline V gene encodes CDR1 DFQATT and CDR2 SNEGSKA (reference sequence). V lost 3 bases and J lost 3, with 9 bases in between. The CDR3 totals 13 residues. CDR3 sequence reads: CSASGPDNQPQHF. The CDR3 nucleotides read TGCAGTGCTAGCGGACCTGACAATCAGCCCCAGCATTTT.

At least ten counts were recorded for this clonotype. The V gene is TRBV27, the J gene TRBJ2-5; D uncertain. V was cut by 3 bases and J by 2 bases, with 10 bases left in between. This CDR3 is built from 14 residues. Germline values: CDR1 MNHEY, CDR2 SMNVEV (reference sequence). The CDR3 here is CASSFVQSQETQYF. The CDR3 DNA sequence: TGTGCCAGCAGTTTCGTACAGTCTCAAGAGACCCAGTACTTC.

V and J are TRBV9 and TRBJ2-3, with TRBD1 matching over 7 bases. CDR1 SGDLS and CDR2 YYNGEE come from the germline V gene. The CDR3 contains 15 residues. V lost 4 bases and J lost 5; bases outside the gene matches: 10. CDR3 residues: CASSPGTVQGDTQYF. The CDR3 DNA reads as TGTGCCAGCAGCCCAGGGACAGTTCAAGGAGATACGCAGTATTTT.

This clonotype appeared many times. This chain connects TRBV2 to TRBJ2-6; no definite D call. The CDR3 sequence is 15 residues long. V was trimmed by 5 bases and J by 1 base, leaving 9 bases between them. CDR1 and CDR2 (germline): SNHLY, FYNNEI. CDR3 bases: TGTGCCAGCAGTCCCATCGGGTCTGGGGCCAACGTCCTGACTTTC. The encoded protein is CASSPIGSGANVLTF.

The table lists this clonotype with many counts. The chain links TRBV5-6 to TRBJ2-7; D ambiguous. Germline values: CDR1 SGHDT, CDR2 YYEEEE. There are 11 residues in the CDR3. Trimming removed 0 bases from V and 6 bases from J, with 4 bases in between. The CDR3 DNA reads as TGTGCCAGCAGCTTGGAAACCGAGCAGTACTTC. This codes for CASSLETEQYF.

This sequence joins TRBV7-6 and TRBJ2-5; 9 positions match TRBD2. This CDR3 region has 16 residues. Trimming cost V 5 bases and J 5 bases; bases outside gene matches: 12. Germline V gene sequence: CDR1 SGHVS, CDR2 FNYEAQ. The CDR3 here is CASSPRGREGQETQYF. CDR3 DNA sequence: TGTGCCAGCAGCCCCCGAGGGCGGGAGGGCCAGGAGACCCAGTACTTC.